Reported below is one T cell receptor (beta chain). Possible read error: a much larger clone is one base away. These data originate in a study of blood T cells in healthy people across ages. With a J-beta primer mix and a sample-barcoded 5' primer, a second PCR ran roughly 6 to 11 cycles. Each cDNA molecule carried a tag from a template-switch adaptor that contained 12 random nucleotides. TCRdb processed the 5' RACE reads anew with MiXCR; each CDR3 protein has one entry. This sample has roughly 900,000 distinct CDR3 sequences, with 25% to 35% found just once. The CDR3 loop spans 17 amino acids. Trimming cost V 0 bases and J 0 bases; bases outside gene matches: 6. Germline CDR1 reads MNHEY; CDR2 reads SVGAGI.

The sequence came from a woman of 80 years or more in good health. Sequencing was done on a sample of blood. The chain joins TRBV6-5 to TRBJ2-7, with TRBD1 matching over 9 bases. The CDR3 coding sequence is TGTGCCAGCAGTTACTCGATGAGGACAGGGGACTCCTACGAGCAGTACTTC. It translates to CASSYSMRTGDSYEQYF.